Included here is one T cell receptor beta chain sequence, with context. V lost 6 bases, J lost 0 bases, and 15 bases lay in between. CDR1 is SNHLY, CDR2 FYNNEI, per germline. The CDR3 spans 16 residues. The protocol was immunoSEQ multiplex PCR, while the TCRdb copy is restricted to in-frame clones and leaves out a portion. The sample contains some 140,000 clones, just under 95% of which appear only once. These data originate in a study of control samples from healthy donors and cancer patients. The chain has TRBV2 and TRBJ1-3; D gene unclear. The origin of this receptor is a man in his fifties or sixties with colorectal cancer. Sequencing was performed on PBMCs. DNA of the CDR3: TGTGCCAGCAGGGGCCCTAAGAAACCCTCTGGAAACACCATATATTTT. The encoded protein is CASRGPKKPSGNTIYF.